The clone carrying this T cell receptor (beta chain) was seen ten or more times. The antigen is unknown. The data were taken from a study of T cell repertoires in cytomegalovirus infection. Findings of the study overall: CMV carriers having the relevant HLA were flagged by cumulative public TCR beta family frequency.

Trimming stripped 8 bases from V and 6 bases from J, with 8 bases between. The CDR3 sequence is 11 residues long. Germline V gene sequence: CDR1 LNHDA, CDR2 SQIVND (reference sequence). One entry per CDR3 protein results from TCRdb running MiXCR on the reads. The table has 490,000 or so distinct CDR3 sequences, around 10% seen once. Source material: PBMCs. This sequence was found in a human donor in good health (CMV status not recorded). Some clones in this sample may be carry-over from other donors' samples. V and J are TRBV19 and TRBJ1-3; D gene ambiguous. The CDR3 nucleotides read TGTGCCAGTGGAAGGACAAACACCATATATTTT. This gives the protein CASGRTNTIYF.